These T cell receptor beta chains were read from a single sample in a study of T cell changes during pregnancy in multiple sclerosis. Sequencing was performed with immunoSEQ multiplex PCR; in TCRdb, only in-frame clones are kept and a portion is missing. The table shows 80,000 to 130,000 clones, with 85% to 95% occurring only once. The specimen comprised peripheral blood, sampled before pregnancy. The origin of the receptors is a female donor with multiple sclerosis, enrolled in a pregnancy study. Both conserved end residues are part of each CDR3. The D gene is left open where the match is weak. A row's size may be missing; if present it is once, few, many or a size class.

d_call: .
j_call: TRBJ1-1
clone_size: once
v_call: TRBV6-1
cdr3_nt: TGTGCCAGCAGTGTATACGGGGTGAACACTGAAGCTTTCTTT
cdr3_aa: CASSVYGVNTEAFF

d_call: .
j_call: TRBJ1-1
clone_size: .
v_call: TRBV28
cdr3_nt: TGTGCCAGCAGTTTAGGGGGGGCGCGGAGCACTGAAGCTTTCTTT
cdr3_aa: CASSLGGARSTEAFF

d_call: TRBD1
j_call: TRBJ2-7
clone_size: .
v_call: TRBV28
cdr3_nt: TGTGCCAGCAGCCAGACAGGGGGCAACTACGAGCAGTACTTC
cdr3_aa: CASSQTGGNYEQYF

d_call: .
j_call: TRBJ2-3
clone_size: once
v_call: TRBV10-3
cdr3_nt: TGTGCCATCGCCTCGGTGGCAGGGAGCACAGATACGCAGTATTTT
cdr3_aa: CAIASVAGSTDTQYF

d_call: .
j_call: TRBJ2-7
clone_size: .
v_call: TRBV11-2
cdr3_nt: TGTGCCAGCAGCTTAAGCCAAGACTACGAGCAGTACTTC
cdr3_aa: CASSLSQDYEQYF

d_call: .
j_call: TRBJ2-1
clone_size: .
v_call: TRBV5-4
cdr3_nt: TGTGCCAGCACTCCCCGGGAACGGAATGAGCAGTTCTTC
cdr3_aa: CASTPRERNEQFF

d_call: .
j_call: TRBJ1-1
clone_size: .
v_call: TRBV6-1
cdr3_nt: TGTGCCAGCAGTGAAGACAGGGTAGTAACGGACACTGAAGCTTTCTTT
cdr3_aa: CASSEDRVVTDTEAFF

d_call: TRBD1
j_call: TRBJ2-2
clone_size: .
v_call: TRBV2
cdr3_nt: TGTGCCAGCAGTGACCGGACAGGGTACGGGGAGCTGTTTTTT
cdr3_aa: CASSDRTGYGELFF

d_call: TRBD1
j_call: TRBJ2-7
clone_size: .
v_call: TRBV7-2
cdr3_nt: TGTGCCAGCAGCCCAGGGGACAGGGGCTACGAGCAGTACTTC
cdr3_aa: CASSPGDRGYEQYF

d_call: .
j_call: TRBJ2-7
clone_size: .
v_call: TRBV5-1
cdr3_nt: TGCGCCAGCAGCTTGGCGCCAGGTTCCTACGAGCAGTACTTC
cdr3_aa: CASSLAPGSYEQYF

d_call: TRBD2
j_call: TRBJ2-5
clone_size: .
v_call: TRBV27
cdr3_nt: TGTGCCAGCAGAGTGGGGGGGGAGGCGTCGGCCCAGTACTTC
cdr3_aa: CASRVGGEASAQYF

d_call: TRBD2
j_call: TRBJ2-2
clone_size: .
v_call: TRBV11-2
cdr3_nt: TGTGCCAGCAGCCCCGGGCCGGGACTAGCGAGCACCGGGGAGCTGTTTTTT
cdr3_aa: CASSPGPGLASTGELFF

d_call: .
j_call: TRBJ2-3
clone_size: .
v_call: TRBV4-2
cdr3_nt: TGTGCCAGCAGCACACGGACGGCGGGGAGCACAGATACGCAGTATTTT
cdr3_aa: CASSTRTAGSTDTQYF

d_call: TRBD1
j_call: TRBJ2-2
clone_size: .
v_call: TRBV11-2
cdr3_nt: TGTGCCAGCAGAGGATGGACAGGGGTGAGCACCGGGGAGCTGTTTTTT
cdr3_aa: CASRGWTGVSTGELFF

d_call: TRBD2
j_call: TRBJ2-7
clone_size: .
v_call: TRBV5-6
cdr3_nt: TGTGCCAGCAGCCTCGGACTAGCGGACTACGAGCAGTACTTC
cdr3_aa: CASSLGLADYEQYF

d_call: TRBD2
j_call: TRBJ2-2
clone_size: .
v_call: TRBV4-3
cdr3_nt: TGCGCCAGCAGCCAAGAGTGGGCGGGGGGGGCTAGCTGGACCGGGGAGCTGTTTTTT
cdr3_aa: CASSQEWAGGASWTGELFF

d_call: .
j_call: TRBJ2-3
clone_size: .
v_call: TRBV7-9
cdr3_nt: TGTGCCAGCAGTTGGTCGGGGGAGCGGGATACGCAGTATTTT
cdr3_aa: CASSWSGERDTQYF

d_call: TRBD2
j_call: TRBJ2-1
clone_size: .
v_call: TRBV5-4
cdr3_nt: TGTGCCAGCAGCGGCCTAGCGGTAAATGAGCAGTTCTTC
cdr3_aa: CASSGLAVNEQFF